This T cell receptor beta chain came from a study of T cell responses to AZD1222 COVID-19 vaccine. Sequenced by immunoSEQ multiplex PCR; TCRdb stores in-frame clones only, minus some. The sample has roughly 160,000 clones; around 94% are singletons. Findings of the study overall: Regions left unmutated in variants are reportedly the target of nearly half of spike-specific TCRs. Increases in Spike-specific TCR breadth and depth were seen after two AZD1222 doses.

The germline V gene has CDR1 SGHRS and CDR2 YFSETQ. V lost 2 bases and J 8 bases, leaving 17 bases between the germline ends. This CDR3 contains 15 residues. This clone has just one count. What it binds is not known. The material sequenced was peripheral blood, taken on day 0 of AZD1222 vaccination. The receptor comes from an adult in good health. The chain has TRBV5-1 and TRBJ2-1; D possibly corresponds to TRBD2 (6 bases). The CDR3 loop is CASSFGAGLGDEQFF. For the CDR3, the DNA is TGCGCCAGCAGCTTTGGAGCGGGCCTCGGGGATGAGCAGTTCTTC.